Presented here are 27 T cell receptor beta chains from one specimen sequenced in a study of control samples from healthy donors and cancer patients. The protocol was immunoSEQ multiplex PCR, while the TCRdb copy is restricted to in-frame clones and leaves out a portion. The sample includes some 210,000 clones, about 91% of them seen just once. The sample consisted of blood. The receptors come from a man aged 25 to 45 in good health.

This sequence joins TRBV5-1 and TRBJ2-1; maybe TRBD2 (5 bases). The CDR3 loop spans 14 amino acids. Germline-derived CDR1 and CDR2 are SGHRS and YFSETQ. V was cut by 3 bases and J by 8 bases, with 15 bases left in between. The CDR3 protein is CASSSKLGADEQFF. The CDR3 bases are TGCGCCAGCAGCTCGAAACTAGGAGCGGATGAGCAGTTCTTC.

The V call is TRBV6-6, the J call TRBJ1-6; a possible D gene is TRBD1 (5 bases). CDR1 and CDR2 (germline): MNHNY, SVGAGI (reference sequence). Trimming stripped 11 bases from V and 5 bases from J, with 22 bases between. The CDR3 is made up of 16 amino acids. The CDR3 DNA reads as TGTGCCTGTAGCAACTGGGGGAGGGTTAATAATTCACCCCTCCACTTT. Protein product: CACSNWGRVNNSPLHF.

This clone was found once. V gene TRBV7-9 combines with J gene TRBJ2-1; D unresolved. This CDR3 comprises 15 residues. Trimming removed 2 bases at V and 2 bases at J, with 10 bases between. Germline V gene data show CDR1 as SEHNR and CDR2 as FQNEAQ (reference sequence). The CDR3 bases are TGTGCCAGCAGCTTAAGGGAAGGGCCCTACAATGAGCAGTTCTTC. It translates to CASSLREGPYNEQFF.

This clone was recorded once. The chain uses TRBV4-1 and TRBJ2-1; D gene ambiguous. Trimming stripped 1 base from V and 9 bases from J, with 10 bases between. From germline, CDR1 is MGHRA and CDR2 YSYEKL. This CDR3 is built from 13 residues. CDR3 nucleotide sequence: TGCGCCAGCAGCCAAGGGAAGGTGGGTGAGCAGTTCTTC. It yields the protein CASSQGKVGEQFF.

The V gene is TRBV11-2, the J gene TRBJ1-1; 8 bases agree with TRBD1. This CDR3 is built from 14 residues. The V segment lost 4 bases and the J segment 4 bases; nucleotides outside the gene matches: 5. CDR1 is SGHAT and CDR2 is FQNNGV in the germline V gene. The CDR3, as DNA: TGTGCCAGCAGCTCTCCCGGGACAGGCACTGAAGCTTTCTTT. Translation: CASSSPGTGTEAFF.

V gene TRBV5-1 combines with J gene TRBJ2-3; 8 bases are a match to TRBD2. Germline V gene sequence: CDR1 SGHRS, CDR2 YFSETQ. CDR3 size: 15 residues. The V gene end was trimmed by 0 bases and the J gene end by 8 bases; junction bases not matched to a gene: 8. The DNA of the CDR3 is TGCGCCAGCAGCTTGGCCGGGACTAGTTATTCTACGCAGTATTTT. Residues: CASSLAGTSYSTQYF. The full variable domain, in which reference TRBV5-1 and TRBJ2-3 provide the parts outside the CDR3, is KAGVTQTPRYLIKTRGQQVTLSCSPISGHRSVSWYQQTPGQGLQFLFEYFSETQRNKGNFPGRFSGRQFSNSRSEMNVSTLELGDSALYLCASSLAGTSYSTQYFGPGTRLTVL.

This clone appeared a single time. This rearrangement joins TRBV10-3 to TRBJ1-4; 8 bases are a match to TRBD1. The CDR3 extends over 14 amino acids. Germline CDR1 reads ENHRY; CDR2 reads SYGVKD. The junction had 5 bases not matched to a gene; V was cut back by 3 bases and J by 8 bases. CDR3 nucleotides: TGTGCCATCAGTGATACAGGGGGGGCGGAAAAACTGTTTTTT. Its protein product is CAISDTGGAEKLFF.

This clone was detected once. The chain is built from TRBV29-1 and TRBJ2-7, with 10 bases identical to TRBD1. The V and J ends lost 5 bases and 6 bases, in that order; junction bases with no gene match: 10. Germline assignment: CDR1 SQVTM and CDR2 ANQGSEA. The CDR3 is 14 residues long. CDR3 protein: CSVLTGTGVGEQYF. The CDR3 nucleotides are TGCAGCGTTTTAACCGGGACAGGGGTGGGCGAGCAGTACTTC.

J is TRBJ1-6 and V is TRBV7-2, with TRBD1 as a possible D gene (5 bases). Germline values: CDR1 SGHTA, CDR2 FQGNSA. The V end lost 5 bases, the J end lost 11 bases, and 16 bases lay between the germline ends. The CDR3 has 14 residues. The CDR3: CASSPRTMGAPLHF. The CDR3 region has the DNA TGTGCCAGCAGCCCCAGGACCATGGGGGCACCCCTCCACTTT.

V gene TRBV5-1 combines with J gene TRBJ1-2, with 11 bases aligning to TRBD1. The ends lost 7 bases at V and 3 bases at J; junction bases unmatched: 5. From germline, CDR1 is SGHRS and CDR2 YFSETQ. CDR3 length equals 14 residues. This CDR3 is CASGVGQGDYGYTF. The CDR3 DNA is TGCGCCAGCGGCGTGGGACAGGGGGACTATGGCTACACCTTC.

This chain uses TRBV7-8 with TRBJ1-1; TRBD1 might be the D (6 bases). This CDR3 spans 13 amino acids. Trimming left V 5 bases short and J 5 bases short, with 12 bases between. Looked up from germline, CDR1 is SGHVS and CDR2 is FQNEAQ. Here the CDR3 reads CASSLRGETEAFF. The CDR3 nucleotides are TGTGCCAGCAGCCTCAGGGGTGAGACTGAAGCTTTCTTT.

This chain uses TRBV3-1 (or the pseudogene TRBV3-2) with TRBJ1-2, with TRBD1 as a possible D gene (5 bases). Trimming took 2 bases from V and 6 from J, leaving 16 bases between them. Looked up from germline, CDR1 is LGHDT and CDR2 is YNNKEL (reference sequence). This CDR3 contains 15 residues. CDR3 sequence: CASSQLSAQVHGYTF. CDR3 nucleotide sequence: TGTGCCAGCAGCCAACTTAGCGCACAGGTGCATGGCTACACCTTC.

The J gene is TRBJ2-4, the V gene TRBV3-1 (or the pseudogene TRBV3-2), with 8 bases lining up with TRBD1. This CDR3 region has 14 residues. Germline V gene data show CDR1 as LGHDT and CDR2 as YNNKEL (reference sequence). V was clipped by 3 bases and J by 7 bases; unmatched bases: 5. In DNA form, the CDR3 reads TGTGCCAGCAGCCACCGGGACAGGTCTAACATTCAGTACTTC. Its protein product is CASSHRDRSNIQYF.

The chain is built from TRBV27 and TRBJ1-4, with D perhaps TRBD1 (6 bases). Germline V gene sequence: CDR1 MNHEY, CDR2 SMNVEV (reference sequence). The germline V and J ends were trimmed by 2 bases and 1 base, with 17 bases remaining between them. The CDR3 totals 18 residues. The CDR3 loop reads CASSLLYTDRLTNEKLFF. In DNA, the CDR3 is TGTGCCAGCAGTTTACTATACACCGACAGGTTAACTAATGAAAAACTGTTTTTT.

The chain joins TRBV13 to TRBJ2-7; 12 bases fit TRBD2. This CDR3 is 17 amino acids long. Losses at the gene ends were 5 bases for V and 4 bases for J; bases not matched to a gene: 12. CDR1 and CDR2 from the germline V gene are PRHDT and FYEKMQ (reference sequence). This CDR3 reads CASSTPFGLAGKYEQYF. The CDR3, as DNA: TGTGCCAGCAGCACCCCATTCGGACTAGCGGGGAAATACGAGCAGTACTTC.

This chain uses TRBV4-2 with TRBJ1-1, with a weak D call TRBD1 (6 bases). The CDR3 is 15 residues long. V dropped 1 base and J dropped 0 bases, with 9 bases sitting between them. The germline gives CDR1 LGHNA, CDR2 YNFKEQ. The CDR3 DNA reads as TGTGCCAGCAGCCAAGGGGACACGGTGAACACTGAAGCTTTCTTT. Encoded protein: CASSQGDTVNTEAFF.

Written as DNA, the CDR3 is TGCAGCGTTGAAGAACCCCCTGGGGTTAGCTATGGCTACACCTTC. Translated: CSVEEPPGVSYGYTF. This rearrangement joins TRBV29-1 to TRBJ1-2; no firm D call. The CDR3 runs to 15 residues. Germline V lookup: CDR1 SQVTM, CDR2 ANQGSEA. Trimming cost V 0 bases and J 4 bases, with 15 bases left between them.

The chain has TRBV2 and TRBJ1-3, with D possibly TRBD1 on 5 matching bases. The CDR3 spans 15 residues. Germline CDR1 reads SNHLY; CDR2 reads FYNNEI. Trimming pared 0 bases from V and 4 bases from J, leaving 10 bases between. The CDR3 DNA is TGTGCCAGCAGTGAAGCTCGGGGCCAGGGAAACACCATATATTTT. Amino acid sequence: CASSEARGQGNTIYF.

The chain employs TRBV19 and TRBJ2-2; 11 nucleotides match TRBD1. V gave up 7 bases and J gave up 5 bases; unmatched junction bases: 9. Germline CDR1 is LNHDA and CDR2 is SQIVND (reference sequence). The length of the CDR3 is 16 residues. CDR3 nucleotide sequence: TGTGCCAGTACTCCCTTGGGACAGGGGGGGACCGGGGAGCTGTTTTTT. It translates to CASTPLGQGGTGELFF.

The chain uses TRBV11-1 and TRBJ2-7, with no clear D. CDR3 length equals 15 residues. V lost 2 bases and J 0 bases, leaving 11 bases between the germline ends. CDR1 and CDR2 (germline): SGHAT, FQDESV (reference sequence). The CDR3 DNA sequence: TGTGCCAGCAGCTTAAACGCTTTCAGCTCCTACGAGCAGTACTTC. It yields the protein CASSLNAFSSYEQYF.

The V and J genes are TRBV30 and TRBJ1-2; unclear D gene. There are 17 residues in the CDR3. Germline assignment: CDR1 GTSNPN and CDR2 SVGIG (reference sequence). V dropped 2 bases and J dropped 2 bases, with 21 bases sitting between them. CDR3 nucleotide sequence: TGTGCCTGGAGTTTTGGCCCCAATGGGATGGTGAACTATGGCTACACCTTC. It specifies CAWSFGPNGMVNYGYTF.

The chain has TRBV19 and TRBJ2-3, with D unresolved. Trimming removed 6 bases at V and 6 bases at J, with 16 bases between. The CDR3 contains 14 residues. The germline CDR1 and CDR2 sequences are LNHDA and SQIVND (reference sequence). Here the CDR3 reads CASRITVGSDTQYF. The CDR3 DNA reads TGTGCCAGTAGAATCACAGTAGGGTCGGATACGCAGTATTTT.

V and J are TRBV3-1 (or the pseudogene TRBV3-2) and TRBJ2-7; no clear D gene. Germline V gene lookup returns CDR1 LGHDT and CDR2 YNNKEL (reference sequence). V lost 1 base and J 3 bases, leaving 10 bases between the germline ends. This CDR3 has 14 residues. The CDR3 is CASSQAYTNYEQYF. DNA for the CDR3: TGTGCCAGCAGCCAAGCCTACACAAACTACGAGCAGTACTTC.

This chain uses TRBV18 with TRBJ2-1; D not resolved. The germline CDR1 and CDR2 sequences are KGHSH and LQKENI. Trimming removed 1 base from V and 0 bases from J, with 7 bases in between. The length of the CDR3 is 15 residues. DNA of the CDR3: TGTGCCAGCTCACCACTTCCGAGCTCCTACAATGAGCAGTTCTTC. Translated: CASSPLPSSYNEQFF.

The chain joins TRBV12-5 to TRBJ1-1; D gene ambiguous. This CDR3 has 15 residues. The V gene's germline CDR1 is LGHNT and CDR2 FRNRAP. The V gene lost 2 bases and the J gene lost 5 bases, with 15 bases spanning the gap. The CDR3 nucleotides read TGTGCTAGTGGTTTGTCGCAGGCCCGAAGGACTGAAGCTTTCTTT. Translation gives CASGLSQARRTEAFF. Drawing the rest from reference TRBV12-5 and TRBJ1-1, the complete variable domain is DARVTQTPRHKVTEMGQEVTMRCQPILGHNTVFWYRQTMMQGLELLAYFRNRAPLDDSGMPKDRFSAEMPDATLATLKIQPSEPRDSAVYFCASGLSQARRTEAFFGQGTRLTVV.

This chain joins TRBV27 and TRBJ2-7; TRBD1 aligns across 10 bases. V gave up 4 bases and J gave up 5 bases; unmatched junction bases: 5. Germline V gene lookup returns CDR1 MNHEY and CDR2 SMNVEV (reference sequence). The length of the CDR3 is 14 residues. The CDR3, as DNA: TGTGCCAGCAGTTACCGGGACAGGGGCCACGAGCAGTACTTC. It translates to CASSYRDRGHEQYF.

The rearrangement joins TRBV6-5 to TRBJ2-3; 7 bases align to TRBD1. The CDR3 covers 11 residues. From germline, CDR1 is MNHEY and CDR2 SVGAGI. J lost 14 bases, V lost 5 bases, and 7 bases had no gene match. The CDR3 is CASSIQGVVYF. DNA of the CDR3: TGTGCCAGCAGTATCCAGGGGGTAGTGTATTTT.